The source of this T cell receptor beta chain is a study of breast tumors, draining lymph nodes, adjacent tissues. Breast cancer patients provided tissue from their axillary draining lymph nodes. Germline V lookup: CDR1 DFQATT, CDR2 SNEGSKA (reference sequence). This CDR3 is 17 amino acids long. With 6 bases clipped from V and 2 bases from J, the junction kept 15 bases outside the gene matches. Broader study findings: Compared with basal-like, luminal-like tumors shared significantly more repertoire with nontumor tissue. Data fit most tumor T cells coming from lymph node, expanding in tumor. Tumors had less TCR diversity than lymph nodes, more than nontumor tissue.

This clonotype has a count of ten or more. The antigen is not known. In TCRdb, the multiplex PCR reads were re-called with MiXCR into one record per CDR3 protein. The sample has under 150,000 distinct CDR3 sequences, about 20% seen once. The TCR sequence derives from a female donor with breast cancer. Some clones in this sample may be carry-over from other donors' samples. The sample was axillary lymph node tissue. The V call is TRBV20-1, the J call TRBJ2-1; 8 bases align to TRBD2. CDR3 bases: TGCAGTGCCAGAAGCCCCTTAACGGGAGGGCCCTACAATGAGCAGTTCTTC. Translating gives CSARSPLTGGPYNEQFF.